This entry lists 18 T cell receptor beta chains sequenced from one sample in a study of OX40 agonist ivuxolimab in advanced cancers. The library was generated by the immunoSEQ multiplex PCR assay. The immuneACCESS repertoire file appears here via TCRdb, limited to in-frame rearrangements. These files lack a portion of the clones; in checked studies, under half of the deficit traces to unresolved V genes, and the cause of the others is not known. A total of around 77,000 clones appear in this sample, 90% to 95% of them only once. Of the sample, about 5.5% falls within the top ten clones. The sequencing here drew on CD4+ or CD8+ T cells sorted from blood, taken in a trial of the OX40 agonist ivuxolimab. These receptors all stem from an adult with an advanced solid tumor such as melanoma, head and neck, liver or kidney cancer.

The chain is built from TRBV18 and TRBJ1-1; D is unresolved. Per the germline V gene, CDR1 is KGHSH and CDR2 is LQKENI. This CDR3 contains 13 residues. Trimming cost V 2 bases and J 4 bases, with 8 bases left between them. CDR3: CASSPSAGTEAFF. The CDR3, as DNA: TGTGCCAGCTCACCATCGGCGGGCACTGAAGCTTTCTTT.

V is TRBV27 and J is TRBJ2-7; the D is unclear. Trimming left V 4 bases short and J 2 bases short, with 15 bases between. The CDR3 runs 15 residues. The germline V gene has CDR1 MNHEY and CDR2 SMNVEV (reference sequence). CDR3 protein: CASSSSPPTPYEQYF. The CDR3 nucleotides are TGTGCCAGCAGTTCTTCTCCGCCTACGCCCTACGAGCAGTACTTC.

The chain employs TRBV27 and TRBJ2-1, with D unresolved. With 6 bases removed from V and 0 bases from J, the gap between germline ends came to 9 bases. Germline V gene sequence: CDR1 MNHEY, CDR2 SMNVEV (reference sequence). This CDR3 is built from 14 residues. CDR3 sequence: CASSVVGSYNEQFF. In DNA form, the CDR3 reads TGTGCCAGCAGCGTCGTCGGCTCCTACAATGAGCAGTTCTTC.

The chain couples TRBV15 to TRBJ1-2; 9 bases line up with TRBD1. Germline CDR1 LNHNV, CDR2 YYDKDF (reference sequence). The V segment lost 0 bases and the J segment 6 bases; nucleotides outside the gene matches: 5. This CDR3 region has 15 residues. CDR3 residues: CATSRDMTGGNGYTF. The CDR3 coding sequence is TGTGCCACCAGCAGAGACATGACAGGGGGAAATGGCTACACCTTC.

The rearrangement joins TRBV6-6 to TRBJ1-5, with D perhaps matching TRBD1 (6 bases). The CDR3 has 15 residues. Between the trimmed V and J ends, which lost 4 bases and 3 bases, there was a span of 13 bases. CDR1 is MNHNY and CDR2 is SVGAGI in the germline V gene (reference sequence). In nucleotides, the CDR3 is TGTGCCAGCAGTTGGACAGCCGGCCCCAATCAGCCCCAGCATTTT. Translated: CASSWTAGPNQPQHF.

Comments on this clone: Other DNA sequences in this sample translate to the same CDR3. V and J are TRBV5-1 and TRBJ2-7; D might be TRBD1 (5 bases). The V and J ends lost 4 bases and 4 bases respectively, with 6 bases between them. Looked up from germline, CDR1 is SGHRS and CDR2 is YFSETQ. This CDR3 is built from 11 residues. The CDR3 spells CASSPGYEQYF. The CDR3 DNA is TGCGCCAGCAGCCCAGGGTACGAGCAGTACTTC.

The rearrangement joins TRBV19 to TRBJ1-3; D unresolved. The CDR3 extends over 13 amino acids. In germline, CDR1 is LNHDA, CDR2 SQIVND (reference sequence). Trimming shortened V by 10 bases and J by 0 bases, and 10 bases separated the two germline ends. The CDR3 loop is CATSPFSGNTIYF. CDR3 sequence (DNA): TGTGCCACTAGCCCATTCTCTGGAAACACCATATATTTT.

The chain links TRBV6-1 to TRBJ1-1; the D gene is possibly TRBD1 (5 bases). Germline V gene sequence: CDR1 MNHNS, CDR2 SASEGT. The CDR3 contains 15 residues. V was cut by 3 bases and J by 3 bases, with 14 bases left in between. In DNA, the CDR3 is TGTGCCAGCAGTGACTGGGGGTACGGTGACACTGAAGCTTTCTTT. Translation: CASSDWGYGDTEAFF.

By sample share, this clone is medium-sized. The rearrangement uses TRBV27 and TRBJ1-1; TRBD1 agrees at 9 bases. V lost 3 bases to trimming and J lost 5 bases; unmatched junction nucleotides: 4. This CDR3 spans 14 amino acids. Germline V gene sequence: CDR1 MNHEY, CDR2 SMNVEV (reference sequence). The CDR3 sequence is CASSLDRGYTEAFF. DNA for the CDR3: TGTGCCAGCAGTTTGGACAGGGGTTATACTGAAGCTTTCTTT.

V usage is TRBV7-9 and J usage is TRBJ2-7; TRBD2 is a possible D gene (6 bases). The germline CDR1 and CDR2 sequences are SEHNR and FQNEAQ (reference sequence). V was trimmed by 3 bases and J by 7 bases, leaving 13 bases between them. The CDR3 extends over 13 amino acids. DNA for the CDR3: TGTGCCAGCAGCTTCTACGCCGGGAGAGAGCAGTACTTC. This gives the protein CASSFYAGREQYF.

The V gene is TRBV27, the J gene TRBJ2-7; TRBD2 matches at 15 bases. Germline lookup yields CDR1 MNHEY and CDR2 SMNVEV (reference sequence). The CDR3 totals 16 residues. With 2 bases clipped from V and 4 bases from J, the junction kept 3 bases outside the gene matches. Here the CDR3 reads CASSLGLAGGRYEQYF. The DNA of the CDR3 is TGTGCCAGCAGTTTAGGACTAGCGGGGGGGAGATACGAGCAGTACTTC.

The chain joins TRBV6-1 to TRBJ2-7, with a possible D match to TRBD1 (6 bases). Trimming removed 2 bases from V and 1 base from J, with 9 bases in between. The CDR3 is 14 residues long. CDR1 is MNHNS and CDR2 is SASEGT in the germline V gene. The CDR3 here is CASSETGPSYEQYF. DNA for the CDR3: TGTGCCAGCAGTGAAACAGGGCCGTCCTACGAGCAGTACTTC.

The chain couples TRBV28 to TRBJ2-5; possible D gene TRBD1, 6 bases. V was trimmed by 4 bases and J by 0 bases, leaving 21 bases between them. There are 18 residues in the CDR3. CDR1 and CDR2 (germline): MDHEN, SYDVKM. The CDR3 DNA reads TGTGCCAGCAGTTCCTCGTCGCCCTCCGGGACACACCAAGAGACCCAGTACTTC. Translated, it gives CASSSSSPSGTHQETQYF.

V gene TRBV6-6 combines with J gene TRBJ1-5, with D hard to call. CDR1 is MNHNY and CDR2 is SVGAGI in the germline V gene (reference sequence). V was pared by 2 bases and J by 0 bases, with 5 bases between. The length of the CDR3 is 14 residues. CDR3 residues: CASSYSYSNQPQHF. The CDR3, as DNA: TGTGCCAGCAGTTACAGCTATAGCAATCAGCCCCAGCATTTT.

The V gene is TRBV7-9, the J gene TRBJ1-1; D gene unclear. The ends were cut back, 1 base at V and 0 bases at J, with 6 bases in the middle. Germline CDR1 is SEHNR and CDR2 is FQNEAQ (reference sequence). The CDR3 extends over 14 amino acids. As DNA, the CDR3 is TGTGCCAGCAGCTTAGACAGAATGAACACTGAAGCTTTCTTT. It is translated as CASSLDRMNTEAFF.

The chain employs TRBV7-2 and TRBJ1-2; D gene ambiguous. V gave up 3 bases and J gave up 8 bases, with 4 bases separating them. CDR1 and CDR2 from the germline V gene are SGHTA and FQGNSA. The CDR3 has 10 amino acids. In nucleotides, the CDR3 is TGTGCCAGCAGCTTGGGGGGCTACACCTTC. This encodes CASSLGGYTF.

CDR3 in amino acids: CASSLGFGQRLGKLFF. In DNA form, the CDR3 reads TGTGCCAGCAGTTTAGGGTTCGGACAGAGGCTCGGAAAACTGTTTTTT. This chain joins TRBV27 and TRBJ1-4, with TRBD1 as a possible D gene (6 bases). Looked up from germline, CDR1 is MNHEY and CDR2 is SMNVEV (reference sequence). Deletions cut 2 bases from V and 10 bases from J, with 20 bases between. This CDR3 is built from 16 residues.

V is TRBV7-9 and J is TRBJ2-7; 7 nucleotides match TRBD1. The CDR3 contains 16 residues. Germline lookup yields CDR1 SEHNR and CDR2 FQNEAQ (reference sequence). The J segment lost 6 bases and the V segment lost 5 bases, leaving 16 bases of the junction unmatched. The CDR3 reads CASSERKPGQYVEQYF. CDR3 nucleotide sequence: TGTGCCAGCAGCGAAAGGAAACCGGGACAGTACGTCGAGCAGTACTTC.